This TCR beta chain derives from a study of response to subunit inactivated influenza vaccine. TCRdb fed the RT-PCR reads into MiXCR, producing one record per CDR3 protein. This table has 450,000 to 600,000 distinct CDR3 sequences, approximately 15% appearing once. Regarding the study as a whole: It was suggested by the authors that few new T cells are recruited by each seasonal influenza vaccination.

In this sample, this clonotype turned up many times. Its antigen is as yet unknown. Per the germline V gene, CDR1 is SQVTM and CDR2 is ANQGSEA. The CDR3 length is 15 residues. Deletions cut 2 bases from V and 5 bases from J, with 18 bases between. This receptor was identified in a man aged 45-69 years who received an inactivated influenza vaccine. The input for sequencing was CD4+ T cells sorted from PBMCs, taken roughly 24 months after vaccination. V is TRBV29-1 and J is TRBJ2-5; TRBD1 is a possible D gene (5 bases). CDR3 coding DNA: TGCAGCGTTGAAAACCCAAGGGGAATTGGGGAGACCCAGTACTTC. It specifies CSVENPRGIGETQYF.